Below, 17 T cell receptor beta chains from the same sample are listed, as sequenced in a study of somatic mutations in cytotoxic T cells in rheumatoid arthritis. TCRdb keeps only in-frame clones here, not all; method: immunoSEQ multiplex PCR. The table includes about 11,000 clones, 70% to 85% detected once. Sequencing was done on a sample of CD8+ T cells sorted from blood. Source of these receptors: an adult with rheumatoid arthritis.

This CDR3 reads CASSQEYSGTSYEQYF. The CDR3 nucleotides read TGTGCCAGCAGCCAAGAATATAGCGGGACCTCCTACGAGCAGTACTTC. V usage is TRBV4-2 and J usage is TRBJ2-7; TRBD2 aligns across 8 bases. Germline lookup yields CDR1 LGHNA and CDR2 YNFKEQ. The CDR3 is 16 amino acids. V trimming: 0 bases; J trimming: 0 bases; junction bases outside the gene matches: 4.

This clone showed up just once. The rearrangement links TRBV11-3 to TRBJ1-2, with 7 nucleotides matching TRBD1. The CDR3 spans 13 residues. The J segment lost 6 bases and the V segment lost 5 bases, leaving 6 bases of the junction unmatched. The germline V gene encodes CDR1 SGHNT and CDR2 YENEEA. The chain's CDR3 is CASSPTGDHGYTF. The CDR3 DNA sequence: TGTGCCAGCAGCCCCACAGGGGACCATGGCTACACCTTC.

The V and J genes are TRBV19 and TRBJ2-3; possibly TRBD1 for D (5 bases). In germline, CDR1 is LNHDA, CDR2 SQIVND (reference sequence). Trimming removed 3 bases at V and 3 bases at J, with 7 bases between. The CDR3 contains 13 residues. The CDR3 DNA reads as TGTGCCAGTAGTATGACAGCAACAGATACGCAGTATTTT. Its translation is CASSMTATDTQYF.

V gene TRBV11-2 combines with J gene TRBJ2-3; the D is unclear. V lost 4 bases to trimming and J lost 8 bases, with 10 bases between them. Germline V gives CDR1 SGHAT, CDR2 FQNNGV. The CDR3 length is 12 residues. This CDR3 reads CASSSISRTQYF. The CDR3 bases are TGTGCCAGCAGCTCTATCAGCCGTACGCAGTATTTT.

DNA for the CDR3: TGTGCTAGTGGTCCGGGGACAGGGGGCACTGAAGCTTTCTTT. It specifies CASGPGTGGTEAFF. The rearrangement links TRBV12-5 to TRBJ1-1; 11 bases match TRBD1. The CDR3 loop spans 14 amino acids. In germline, CDR1 is LGHNT, CDR2 FRNRAP. With 5 bases clipped from V and 4 bases from J, the junction kept 3 bases outside the gene matches. Full variable domain (missing parts from reference TRBV12-5 and TRBJ1-1): DARVTQTPRHKVTEMGQEVTMRCQPILGHNTVFWYRQTMMQGLELLAYFRNRAPLDDSGMPKDRFSAEMPDATLATLKIQPSEPRDSAVYFCASGPGTGGTEAFFGQGTRLTVV.

The CDR3 loop is CASSFLGWMNTEAFF. The CDR3 DNA sequence: TGTGCCAGCAGCTTCCTCGGTTGGATGAACACTGAAGCTTTCTTT. This chain joins TRBV7-2 and TRBJ1-1, with D unclear. Germline V gene data show CDR1 as SGHTA and CDR2 as FQGNSA. The CDR3 loop spans 15 amino acids. V shed 3 bases and J shed 0 bases, with 11 bases lying between them.

J is TRBJ1-2 and V is TRBV7-9, with 8 bases that match TRBD1. CDR1 is SEHNR, CDR2 FQNEAQ, per germline (reference sequence). The CDR3 runs to 16 residues. Losses at the gene ends were 1 base for V and 6 bases for J; bases not matched to a gene: 10. CDR3 residues: CASSLGPGGHGNGYTF. The CDR3 DNA follows: TGTGCCAGCAGCTTAGGGCCAGGGGGCCATGGTAATGGCTACACCTTC.

This clone was found a few times. The CDR3 DNA sequence: TGTGCCAGCAGACGTGGGGAGCTGTTTTTT. Translated: CASRRGELFF. The chain links TRBV2 to TRBJ2-2; no reliable D call. The germline CDR1 and CDR2 sequences are SNHLY and FYNNEI. The CDR3 totals 10 residues. V was clipped by 6 bases and J by 8 bases, with 4 bases between them.

This rearrangement joins TRBV12-2 to TRBJ2-7; TRBD1, as called in the table, went unchecked against the DNA. TRBV12-2 is classified as a pseudogene. The CDR3 is made up of 12 amino acids. The CDR3 protein is CASRLPAYEQYF. Here the CDR3 DNA reads TGTGCAAGTCGCTTACCAGCCTACGAGCAGTACTTC.

This chain connects TRBV5-4 to TRBJ1-2, with D possibly matching TRBD1 (6 bases). Trimming took off 1 base at V and 3 bases at J, with 13 bases between the two ends. Germline CDR1 and CDR2: SGHNT and YYREEE (reference sequence). The CDR3 sequence is 15 residues long. As DNA, the CDR3 is TGTGCCAGCAGCTTGTTGCAGGGGCCGGACTATGGCTACACCTTC. Translating it yields CASSLLQGPDYGYTF.

This chain connects TRBV4-3 to TRBJ1-1; D is unresolved. Germline V gives CDR1 LGHNA, CDR2 YSLEER. The CDR3 contains 15 residues. V was shortened by 1 base and J by 4 bases, with 13 bases between the two germline ends. The CDR3 sequence is CASSQAGPAGTEAFF. Here the CDR3 DNA reads TGCGCCAGCAGCCAAGCAGGTCCGGCGGGCACTGAAGCTTTCTTT.

V and J are TRBV5-4 and TRBJ2-7; 8 bases line up with TRBD1. The CDR3 is 16 amino acids. Germline V lookup: CDR1 SGHNT, CDR2 YYREEE (reference sequence). The ends lost 3 bases at V and 2 bases at J; junction bases unmatched: 10. CDR3 protein: CASSSLTGQAAYEQYF. CDR3 nucleotides: TGTGCCAGCAGCTCCTTAACGGGACAGGCCGCCTACGAGCAGTACTTC.

This clone has just one count. The chain couples TRBV7-9 to TRBJ2-5; TRBD2 aligns across 8 bases. V shed 5 bases, J shed 6 bases, and the junction held 11 bases outside the gene matches. The CDR3 is made up of 15 amino acids. Per germline, CDR1 SEHNR and CDR2 FQNEAQ (reference sequence). In DNA, the CDR3 is TGTGCCAGCAGCCCGCGGGGGGCCGGGATAAAGACCCAGTACTTC. It is translated as CASSPRGAGIKTQYF.

The V gene is TRBV10-3, the J gene TRBJ2-5; 11 positions match TRBD2. The CDR3 sequence is 15 residues long. The J segment lost 5 bases and the V segment lost 5 bases, leaving 7 bases of the junction unmatched. Looked up from germline, CDR1 is ENHRY and CDR2 is SYGVKD. The CDR3 DNA reads TGTGCCATCAGTTTAGCGGGGGGGCCCGGGGAGACCCAGTACTTC. It specifies CAISLAGGPGETQYF.

V is TRBV7-8 and J is TRBJ2-1, with D unresolved. Germline lookup yields CDR1 SGHVS and CDR2 FQNEAQ. Trimming took 0 bases from V and 9 from J, leaving 3 bases between them. CDR3 length: 11 amino acids. The CDR3 sequence is CASSLASEQFF. For the CDR3, the DNA is TGTGCCAGCAGCTTAGCGAGTGAGCAGTTCTTC.

The V and J genes are TRBV7-9 and TRBJ1-1; possible D gene TRBD1, 5 bases. V was pared by 1 base and J by 0 bases, with 6 bases between. Germline CDR1 is SEHNR and CDR2 is FQNEAQ (reference sequence). The CDR3 totals 14 residues. CDR3 residues: CASSLGGLNTEAFF. CDR3 nucleotide sequence: TGTGCCAGCAGCTTAGGGGGGTTGAACACTGAAGCTTTCTTT.

This chain connects TRBV6-5 to TRBJ2-7; D is unresolved. The germline V and J ends were trimmed by 7 bases and 0 bases, with 7 bases remaining between them. The CDR3 contains 12 residues. Germline CDR1 reads MNHEY; CDR2 reads SVGAGI. Written as DNA, the CDR3 is TGTGCCAGCATGGATAGCTCCTACGAGCAGTACTTC. This translates into CASMDSSYEQYF.